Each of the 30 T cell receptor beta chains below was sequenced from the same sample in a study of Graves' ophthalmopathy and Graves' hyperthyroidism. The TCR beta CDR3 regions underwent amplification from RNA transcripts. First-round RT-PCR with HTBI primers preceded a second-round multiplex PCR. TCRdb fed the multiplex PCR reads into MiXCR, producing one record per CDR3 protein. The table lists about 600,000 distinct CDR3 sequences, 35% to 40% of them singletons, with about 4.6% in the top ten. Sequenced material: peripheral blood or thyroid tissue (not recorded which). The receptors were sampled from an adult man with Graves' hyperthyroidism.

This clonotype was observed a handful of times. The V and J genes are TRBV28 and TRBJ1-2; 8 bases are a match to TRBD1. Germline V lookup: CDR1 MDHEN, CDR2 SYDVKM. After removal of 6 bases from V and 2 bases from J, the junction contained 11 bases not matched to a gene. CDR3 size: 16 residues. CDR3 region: CASRKPGTGTNYGYTF. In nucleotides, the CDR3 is TGTGCCAGCAGAAAACCCGGGACAGGAACAAACTATGGCTACACCTTC.

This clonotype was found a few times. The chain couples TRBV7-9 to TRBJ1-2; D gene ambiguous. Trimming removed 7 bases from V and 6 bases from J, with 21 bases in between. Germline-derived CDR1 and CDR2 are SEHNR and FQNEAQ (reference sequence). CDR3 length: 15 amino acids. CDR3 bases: TGTGCCAGCACCAAAAATCCCCCGCACGGGAATGGCTACACCTTC. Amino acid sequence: CASTKNPPHGNGYTF.

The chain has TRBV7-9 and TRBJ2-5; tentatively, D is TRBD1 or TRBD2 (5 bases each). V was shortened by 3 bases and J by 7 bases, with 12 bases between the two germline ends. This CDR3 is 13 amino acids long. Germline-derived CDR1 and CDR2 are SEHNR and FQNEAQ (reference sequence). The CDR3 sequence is CASSFAGTGTQYF. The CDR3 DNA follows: TGTGCCAGCAGCTTCGCAGGGACCGGGACCCAGTACTTC.

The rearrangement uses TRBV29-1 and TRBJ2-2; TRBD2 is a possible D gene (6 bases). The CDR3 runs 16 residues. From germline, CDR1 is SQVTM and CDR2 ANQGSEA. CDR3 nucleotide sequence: TGCAGTGCTTGGGCTAGCGAGTCCTCGAACACCGGGGAGCTGTTTTTT. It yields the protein CSAWASESSNTGELFF.

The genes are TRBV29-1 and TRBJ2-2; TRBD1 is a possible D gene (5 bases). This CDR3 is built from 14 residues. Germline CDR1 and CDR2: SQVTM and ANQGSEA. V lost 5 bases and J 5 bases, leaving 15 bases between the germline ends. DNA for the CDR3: TGCAGCGTTTTGGGCAGGGTAGGGACCGGGGAGCTGTTTTTT. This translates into CSVLGRVGTGELFF.

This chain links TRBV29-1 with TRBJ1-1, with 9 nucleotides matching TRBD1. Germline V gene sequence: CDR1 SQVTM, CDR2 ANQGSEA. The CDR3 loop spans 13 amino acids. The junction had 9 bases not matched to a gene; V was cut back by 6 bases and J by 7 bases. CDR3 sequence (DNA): TGCAGCGTGGGACAGGGCCAAACTAATGAAGCTTTCTTT. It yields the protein CSVGQGQTNEAFF.

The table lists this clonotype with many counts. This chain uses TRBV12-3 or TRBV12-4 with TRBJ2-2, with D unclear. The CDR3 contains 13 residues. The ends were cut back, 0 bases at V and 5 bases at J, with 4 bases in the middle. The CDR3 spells CASSLARTGELFF. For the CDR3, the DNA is TGTGCCAGCAGTTTAGCGAGGACCGGGGAGCTGTTTTTT.

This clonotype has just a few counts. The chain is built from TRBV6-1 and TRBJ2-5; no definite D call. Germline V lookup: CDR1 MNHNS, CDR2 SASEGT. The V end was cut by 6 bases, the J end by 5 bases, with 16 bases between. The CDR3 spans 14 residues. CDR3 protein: CASRNRAGGETQYF. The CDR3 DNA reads TGTGCCAGCAGAAACCGGGCTGGTGGGGAGACCCAGTACTTC.

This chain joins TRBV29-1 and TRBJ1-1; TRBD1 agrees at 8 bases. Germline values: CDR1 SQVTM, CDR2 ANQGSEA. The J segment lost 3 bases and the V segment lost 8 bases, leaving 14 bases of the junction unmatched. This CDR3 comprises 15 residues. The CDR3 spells CSSYSTGVGHTEAFF. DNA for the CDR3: TGCAGCAGTTACTCGACAGGGGTCGGGCACACTGAAGCTTTCTTT.

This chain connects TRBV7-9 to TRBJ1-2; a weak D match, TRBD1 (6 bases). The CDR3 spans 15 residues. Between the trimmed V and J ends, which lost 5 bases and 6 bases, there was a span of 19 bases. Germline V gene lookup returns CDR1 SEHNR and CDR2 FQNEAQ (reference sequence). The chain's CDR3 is CASSLRSGAFNGYTF. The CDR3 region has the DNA TGTGCCAGCAGCCTAAGATCAGGGGCGTTCAATGGCTACACCTTC.

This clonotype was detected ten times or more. CDR3 coding DNA: TGTGCCAGCAGTTCTCCTAAGACTGACTTTGGCTACACCTTC. The encoded protein is CASSSPKTDFGYTF. The chain combines TRBV6-5 with TRBJ1-2; unclear D gene. V was trimmed by 4 bases and J by 7 bases, leaving 16 bases between them. The length of the CDR3 is 14 residues. The germline CDR1 and CDR2 sequences are MNHEY and SVGAGI.

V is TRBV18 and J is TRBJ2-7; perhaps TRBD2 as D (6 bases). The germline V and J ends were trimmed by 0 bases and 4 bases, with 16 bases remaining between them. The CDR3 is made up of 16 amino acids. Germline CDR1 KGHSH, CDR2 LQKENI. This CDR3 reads CASSPPLAGLAYEQYF. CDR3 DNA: TGTGCCAGCTCACCACCCTTGGCGGGGTTGGCGTACGAGCAGTACTTC.

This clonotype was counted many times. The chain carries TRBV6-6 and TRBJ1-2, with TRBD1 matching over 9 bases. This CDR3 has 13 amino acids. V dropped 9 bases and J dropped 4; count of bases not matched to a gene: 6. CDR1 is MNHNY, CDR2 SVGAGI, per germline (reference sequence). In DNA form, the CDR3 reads TGTGCCAGTTACAGGGGGCTCGGCTATGGCTACACCTTC. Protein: CASYRGLGYGYTF.

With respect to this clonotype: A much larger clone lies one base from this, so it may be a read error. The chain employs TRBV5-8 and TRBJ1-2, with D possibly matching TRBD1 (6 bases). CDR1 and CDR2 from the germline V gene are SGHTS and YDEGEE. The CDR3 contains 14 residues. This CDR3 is CASSLVGTSYGYTF. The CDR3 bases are TGCGCCAGCAGCTTGGTAGGGACATCCTATGGCTACACCTTC. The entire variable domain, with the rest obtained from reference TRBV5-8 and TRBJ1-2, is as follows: EAGVTQSPTHLIKTRGQQATLRCSPISGHTSVYWYQQALGLGLQFLLWYDEGEERNRGNFPPRFSGRQFPNYSSELNVNALELEDSALYLCASSLVGTSYGYTFGSGTRLTVV.

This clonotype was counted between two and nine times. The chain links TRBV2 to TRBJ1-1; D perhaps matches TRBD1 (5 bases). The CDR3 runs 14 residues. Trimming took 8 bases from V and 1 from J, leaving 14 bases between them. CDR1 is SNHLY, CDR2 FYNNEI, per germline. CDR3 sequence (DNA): TGTGCCAGCGGGCAGGGAAGTAGGAACACTGAAGCTTTCTTT. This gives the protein CASGQGSRNTEAFF.

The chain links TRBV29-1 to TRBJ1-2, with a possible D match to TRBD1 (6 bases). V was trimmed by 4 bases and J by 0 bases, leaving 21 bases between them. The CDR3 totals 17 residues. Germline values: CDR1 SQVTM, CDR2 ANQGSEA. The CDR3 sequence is CSVAGRDTRYTNYGYTF. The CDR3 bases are TGCAGCGTTGCAGGTCGGGACACCAGATATACTAACTATGGCTACACCTTC. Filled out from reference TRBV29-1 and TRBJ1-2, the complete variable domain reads SAVISQKPSRDICQRGTSLTIQCQVDSQVTMMFWYRQQPGQSLTLIATANQGSEATYESGFVIDKFPISRPNLTFSTLTVSNMSPEDSSIYLCSVAGRDTRYTNYGYTFGSGTRLTVV.

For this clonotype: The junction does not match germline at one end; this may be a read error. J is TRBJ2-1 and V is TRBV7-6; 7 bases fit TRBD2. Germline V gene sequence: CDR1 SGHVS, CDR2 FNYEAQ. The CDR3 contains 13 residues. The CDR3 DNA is TGTGCCAGCAGCCGGGGGGAGGGGAATGAGCAGTCCTTC. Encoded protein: CASSRGEGNEQSF.

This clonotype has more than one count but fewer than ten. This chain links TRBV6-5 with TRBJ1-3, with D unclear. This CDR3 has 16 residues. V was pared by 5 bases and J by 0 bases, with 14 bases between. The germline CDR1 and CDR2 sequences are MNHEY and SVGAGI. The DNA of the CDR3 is TGTGCCAGCAGTCGTATACCGCCAAGCTCTGGAAACACCATATATTTT. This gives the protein CASSRIPPSSGNTIYF.

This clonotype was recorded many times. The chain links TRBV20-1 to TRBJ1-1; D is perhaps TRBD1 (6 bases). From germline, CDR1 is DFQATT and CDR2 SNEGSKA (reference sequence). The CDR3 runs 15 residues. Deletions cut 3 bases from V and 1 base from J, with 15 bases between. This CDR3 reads CSARFPTGPNTEAFF. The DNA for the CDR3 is TGCAGTGCTAGGTTCCCGACAGGACCGAACACTGAAGCTTTCTTT.

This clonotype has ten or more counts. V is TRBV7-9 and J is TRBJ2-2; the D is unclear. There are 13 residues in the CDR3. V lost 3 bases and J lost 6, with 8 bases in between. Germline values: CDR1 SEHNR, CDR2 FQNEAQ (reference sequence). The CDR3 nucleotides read TGTGCCAGCAGCTTTGGTGGTCCCGGGGAGCTGTTTTTT. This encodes CASSFGGPGELFF. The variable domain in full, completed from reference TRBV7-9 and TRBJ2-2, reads DTGVSQNPRHKITKRGQNVTFRCDPISEHNRLYWYRQTLGQGPEFLTYFQNEAQLEKSRLLSDRFSAERPKGSFSTLEIQRTEQGDSAMYLCASSFGGPGELFFGEGSRLTVL.

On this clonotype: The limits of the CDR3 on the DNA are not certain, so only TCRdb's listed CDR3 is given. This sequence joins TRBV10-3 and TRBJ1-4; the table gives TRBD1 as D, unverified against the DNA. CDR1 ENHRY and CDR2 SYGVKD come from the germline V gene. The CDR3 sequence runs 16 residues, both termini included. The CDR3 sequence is CAISELGTEIVKNCFF.

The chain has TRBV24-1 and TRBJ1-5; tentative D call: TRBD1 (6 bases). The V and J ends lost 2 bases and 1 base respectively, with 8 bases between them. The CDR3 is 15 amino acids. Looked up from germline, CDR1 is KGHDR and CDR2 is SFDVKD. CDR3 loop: CATSDSGQSNQPQHF. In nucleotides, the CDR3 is TGTGCCACCAGTGATTCCGGACAGAGCAATCAGCCCCAGCATTTT.

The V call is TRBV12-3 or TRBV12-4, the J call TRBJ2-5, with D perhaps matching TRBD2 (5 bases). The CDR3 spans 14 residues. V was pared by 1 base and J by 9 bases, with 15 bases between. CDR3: CASSLGAGNQPQYF. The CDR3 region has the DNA TGTGCCAGCAGTTTAGGGGCGGGCAATCAGCCCCAGTACTTC.

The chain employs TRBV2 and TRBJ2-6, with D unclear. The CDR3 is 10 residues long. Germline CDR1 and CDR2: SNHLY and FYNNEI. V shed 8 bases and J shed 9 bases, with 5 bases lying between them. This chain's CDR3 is CASGDNVLTF. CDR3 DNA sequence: TGTGCCAGCGGCGACAACGTCCTGACTTTC. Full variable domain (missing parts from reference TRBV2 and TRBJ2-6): EPEVTQTPSHQVTQMGQEVILRCVPISNHLYFYWYRQILGQKVEFLVSFYNNEISEKSEIFDDQFSVERPDGSNFTLKIRSTKLEDSAMYFCASGDNVLTFGAGSRLTVL.

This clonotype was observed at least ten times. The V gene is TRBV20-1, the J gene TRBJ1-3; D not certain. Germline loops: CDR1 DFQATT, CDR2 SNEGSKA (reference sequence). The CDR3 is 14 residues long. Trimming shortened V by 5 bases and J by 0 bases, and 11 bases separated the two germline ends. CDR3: CSAGVTPSGNTIYF. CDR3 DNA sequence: TGCAGTGCTGGGGTGACACCCTCTGGAAACACCATATATTTT.

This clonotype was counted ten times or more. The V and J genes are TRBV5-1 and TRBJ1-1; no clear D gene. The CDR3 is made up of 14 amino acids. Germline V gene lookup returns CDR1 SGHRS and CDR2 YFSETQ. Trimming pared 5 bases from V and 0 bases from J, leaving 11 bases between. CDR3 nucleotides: TGCGCCAGCAGTTCCGACAACATGAACACTGAAGCTTTCTTT. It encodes CASSSDNMNTEAFF.

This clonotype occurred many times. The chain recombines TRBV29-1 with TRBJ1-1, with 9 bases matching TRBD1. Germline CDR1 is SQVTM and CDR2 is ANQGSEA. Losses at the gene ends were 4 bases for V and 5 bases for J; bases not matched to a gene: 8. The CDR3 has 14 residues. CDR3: CSVGTPGQGTEAFF. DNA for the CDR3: TGCAGCGTTGGAACGCCGGGACAGGGAACTGAAGCTTTCTTT.

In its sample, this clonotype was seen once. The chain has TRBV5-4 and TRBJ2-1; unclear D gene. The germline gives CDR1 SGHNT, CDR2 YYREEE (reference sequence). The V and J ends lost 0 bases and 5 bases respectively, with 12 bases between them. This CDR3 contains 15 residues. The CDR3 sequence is CASSLVLAVNNEQFF. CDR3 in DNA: TGTGCCAGCAGCTTGGTTCTCGCCGTTAACAATGAGCAGTTCTTC.

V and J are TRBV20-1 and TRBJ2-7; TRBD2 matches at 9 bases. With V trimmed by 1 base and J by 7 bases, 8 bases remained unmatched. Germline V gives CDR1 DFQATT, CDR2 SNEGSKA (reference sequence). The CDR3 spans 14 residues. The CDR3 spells CSARGSGSRSEQYF. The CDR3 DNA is TGCAGTGCTAGAGGTAGCGGGAGCAGAAGTGAGCAGTACTTC.

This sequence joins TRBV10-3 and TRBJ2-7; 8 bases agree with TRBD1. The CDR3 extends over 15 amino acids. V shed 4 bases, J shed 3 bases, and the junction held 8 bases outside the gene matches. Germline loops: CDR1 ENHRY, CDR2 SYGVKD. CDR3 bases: TGTGCCATCAGTGCCCGTAACAGGGGGGACTACGAGCAGTACTTC. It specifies CAISARNRGDYEQYF.